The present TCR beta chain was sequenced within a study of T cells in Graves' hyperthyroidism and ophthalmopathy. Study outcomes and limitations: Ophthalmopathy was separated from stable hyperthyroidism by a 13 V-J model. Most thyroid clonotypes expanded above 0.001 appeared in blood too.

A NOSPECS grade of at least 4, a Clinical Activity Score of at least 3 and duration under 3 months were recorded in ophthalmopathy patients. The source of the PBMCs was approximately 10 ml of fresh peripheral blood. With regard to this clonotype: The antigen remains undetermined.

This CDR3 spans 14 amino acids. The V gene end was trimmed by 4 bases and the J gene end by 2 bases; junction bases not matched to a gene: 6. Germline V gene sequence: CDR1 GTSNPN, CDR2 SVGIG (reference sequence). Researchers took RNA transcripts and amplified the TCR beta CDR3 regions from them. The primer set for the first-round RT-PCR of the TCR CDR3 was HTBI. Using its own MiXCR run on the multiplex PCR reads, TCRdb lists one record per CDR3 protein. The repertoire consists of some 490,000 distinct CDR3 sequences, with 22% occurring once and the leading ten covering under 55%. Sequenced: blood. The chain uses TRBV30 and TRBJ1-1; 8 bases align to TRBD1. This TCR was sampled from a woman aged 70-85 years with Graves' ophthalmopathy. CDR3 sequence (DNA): TGTGCCTGGACAGGGGGCATACTCAACACTGAAGCTTTCTTT. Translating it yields CAWTGGILNTEAFF.